These 20 T cell receptor beta chains were sequenced from one sample in a study of human thymus T cells. The method was immunoSEQ multiplex PCR; TCRdb's version includes in-frame clones alone and lacks a portion of them. The sample shows about 43,000 clones, around 93% of them seen only once. The sequenced sample consisted of blood. The receptors shown here come from a girl under three years old with a congenital heart defect but otherwise immunologically healthy.

This clone was seen more than once but under ten times. The gene calls are TRBV30 and TRBJ1-1, with 7 bases fitting TRBD1. Trimming took 5 bases from V and 1 from J; bases not matched to a gene: 10. The CDR3 loop spans 15 amino acids. Germline V gene data show CDR1 as GTSNPN and CDR2 as SVGIG (reference sequence). This chain's CDR3 is CAWDGRGLPNTEAFF. The CDR3 bases are TGTGCCTGGGACGGTAGGGGGCTGCCGAACACTGAAGCTTTCTTT.

The rearrangement joins TRBV5-5 to TRBJ2-1; 11 bases align to TRBD2. V lost 4 bases and J lost 4; bases outside the gene matches: 7. This CDR3 is built from 16 residues. The germline V gene encodes CDR1 SGHKS and CDR2 YYEKEE (reference sequence). The CDR3 here is CASSTGLAVPYNEQFF. As DNA, the CDR3 is TGTGCCAGCAGCACGGGACTAGCGGTGCCATACAATGAGCAGTTCTTC.

The V and J genes are TRBV7-9 and TRBJ2-4; D not resolved. There are 15 residues in the CDR3. CDR1 is SEHNR and CDR2 is FQNEAQ in the germline V gene (reference sequence). Trimming removed 5 bases at V and 4 bases at J, with 15 bases between. The CDR3 protein is CASSPRRPEKNIQYF. The DNA of the CDR3 is TGTGCCAGCAGCCCTAGGCGGCCAGAAAAAAACATTCAGTACTTC.

This chain uses TRBV7-6 with TRBJ2-3, with 13 bases fitting TRBD2. J was trimmed by 1 base and V by 7 bases; bases with no gene match: 5. The CDR3 runs to 16 residues. The V gene's germline CDR1 is SGHVS and CDR2 FNYEAQ. Written as DNA, the CDR3 is TGTGCCAGCACCCCTGGACTAGCGGGAGGCACAGATACGCAGTATTTT. It is translated as CASTPGLAGGTDTQYF.

The rearrangement links TRBV6-5 to TRBJ2-7; tentatively, D is TRBD2 (6 bases). The CDR3 covers 14 residues. Trimming removed 6 bases from V and 1 base from J, with 13 bases in between. CDR1 is MNHEY, CDR2 SVGAGI, per germline. CDR3 sequence: CASRRGLASYEQYF. The CDR3 DNA reads TGTGCCAGCAGGAGGGGCCTAGCGTCCTACGAGCAGTACTTC.

V and J are TRBV6-1 and TRBJ1-5; 9 bases line up with TRBD1. V gave up 6 bases and J gave up 6 bases; unmatched junction bases: 3. CDR1 and CDR2 (germline): MNHNS, SASEGT. This CDR3 is 13 amino acids long. For the CDR3, the DNA is TGTGCCAGCAGGCCGACAGGGGGTCAGCCCCAGCATTTT. It translates to CASRPTGGQPQHF.

This sequence joins TRBV18 and TRBJ1-4, with no clear D. This CDR3 has 14 amino acids. V lost 3 bases, J lost 12 bases, and 17 bases lay in between. Germline lookup yields CDR1 KGHSH and CDR2 LQKENI. The CDR3 loop is CASSPLYSEQELFF. The CDR3 nucleotides read TGTGCCAGCTCACCTTTGTACTCGGAACAAGAACTGTTTTTT.

The chain has TRBV27 and TRBJ2-6; D is ambiguous. Per the germline V gene, CDR1 is MNHEY and CDR2 is SMNVEV (reference sequence). Between the trimmed V and J ends, which lost 8 bases and 0 bases, there was a span of 2 bases. This CDR3 is 12 amino acids long. The CDR3 loop reads CASGSGANVLTF. CDR3 in DNA: TGTGCCAGCGGCTCTGGGGCCAACGTCCTGACTTTC. The full variable domain, in which reference TRBV27 and TRBJ2-6 provide the parts outside the CDR3, is EAQVTQNPRYLITVTGKKLTVTCSQNMNHEYMSWYRQDPGLGLRQIYYSMNVEVTDKGDVPEGYKVSRKEKRNFPLILESPSPNQTSLYFCASGSGANVLTFGAGSRLTVL.

Comment on this clone: The junction does not match germline at one end; this may be a read error. The chain uses TRBV5-1 and TRBJ2-7; D gene ambiguous. The germline V gene has CDR1 SGHRS and CDR2 YFSETQ. This CDR3 contains 12 residues. The CDR3 sequence is CASSSGPSEKYF. CDR3 sequence (DNA): TGCGCCAGCAGCTCTGGGCCTTCCGAGAAGTACTTC. The full variable domain, with the rest looked up from reference TRBV5-1 and TRBJ2-7, is KAGVTQTPRYLIKTRGQQVTLSCSPISGHRSVSWYQQTPGQGLQFLFEYFSETQRNKGNFPGRFSGRQFSNSRSEMNVSTLELGDSALYLCASSSGPSEKYFGPGTRLTVT.

This clone was detected only once. The genes are TRBV28 and TRBJ2-1; possible D gene TRBD2, 7 bases. This CDR3 has 14 residues. The V end was cut by 6 bases, the J end by 2 bases, with 11 bases between. Germline V gives CDR1 MDHEN, CDR2 SYDVKM. The CDR3 here is CASSKGGAYNEQFF. CDR3 nucleotide sequence: TGTGCCAGCAGCAAAGGGGGGGCCTACAATGAGCAGTTCTTC.

The chain combines TRBV21-1 with TRBJ2-2; the table's D gene call, TRBD2, was not cross checked with the DNA. TRBV21-1 is termed a pseudogene. The CDR3 loop spans 13 amino acids. CDR3 loop: CASSKGGTGELFF. The CDR3 DNA is TGTGCCAGCAGCAAGGGAGGCACCGGGGAGCTGTTTTTT.

J is TRBJ2-3 and V is TRBV19; TRBD2 aligns across 15 bases. Germline V gene data show CDR1 as LNHDA and CDR2 as SQIVND (reference sequence). The CDR3 loop spans 19 amino acids. With V trimmed by 1 base and J by 2 bases, 7 bases remained unmatched. Here the CDR3 DNA reads TGTGCCAGTAGTATAGCAGGACTAGCGGGAGGGTCCTCCACAGATACGCAGTATTTT. Translating gives CASSIAGLAGGSSTDTQYF.

The chain recombines TRBV2 with TRBJ2-1; 9 bases agree with TRBD2. Germline CDR1 reads SNHLY; CDR2 reads FYNNEI. This CDR3 contains 15 residues. Trimming cost V 8 bases and J 8 bases; bases outside gene matches: 13. For the CDR3, the DNA is TGTGCCAGCTCTTTACTTAGCGGGAGTCAAGATGAGCAGTTCTTC. This codes for CASSLLSGSQDEQFF.

The V call is TRBV30, the J call TRBJ2-5; D is ambiguous. CDR1 is GTSNPN and CDR2 is SVGIG in the germline V gene (reference sequence). V dropped 3 bases and J dropped 5 bases, with 10 bases sitting between them. The CDR3 runs to 12 residues. In DNA, the CDR3 is TGTGCCTGGAGCGAGGCGAGCGAGACCCAGTACTTC. Amino acids: CAWSEASETQYF. Supplemented by reference TRBV30 and TRBJ2-5, the full variable domain reads SQTIHQWPATLVQPVGSPLSLECTVEGTSNPNLYWYRQAAGRGLQLLFYSVGIGQISSEVPQNLSASRPQDRQFILSSKKLLLSDSGFYLCAWSEASETQYFGPGTRLLVL.

The gene calls are TRBV19 and TRBJ2-1; tentatively, D is TRBD1 (7 bases). There are 18 residues in the CDR3. The V end was cut by 1 base, the J end by 7 bases, with 23 bases between. Germline V gives CDR1 LNHDA, CDR2 SQIVND (reference sequence). CDR3 loop: CASSIVSGGRTGGNEQFF. The CDR3 nucleotides are TGTGCCAGTAGTATAGTGAGTGGGGGCAGGACAGGAGGGAATGAGCAGTTCTTC. Combining the CDR3 with reference TRBV19 and TRBJ2-1 gives the whole variable domain DGGITQSPKYLFRKEGQNVTLSCEQNLNHDAMYWYRQDPGQGLRLIYYSQIVNDFQKGDIAEGYSVSREKKESFPLTVTSAQKNPTAFYLCASSIVSGGRTGGNEQFFGPGTRLTVL.

V is TRBV7-2 and J is TRBJ1-2, with TRBD1 identical over 9 bases. CDR1 is SGHTA, CDR2 FQGNSA, per germline. With 5 bases clipped from V and 5 bases from J, the junction kept 6 bases outside the gene matches. This CDR3 is 14 amino acids long. CDR3 protein: CASSPDRGGYGYTF. DNA for the CDR3: TGTGCCAGCAGCCCGGACAGGGGAGGGTATGGCTACACCTTC.

The chain carries TRBV27 and TRBJ2-1, with 8 bases aligning to TRBD1. The V gene end was trimmed by 8 bases and the J gene end by 6 bases; junction bases not matched to a gene: 3. The germline gives CDR1 MNHEY, CDR2 SMNVEV (reference sequence). The CDR3 is 12 amino acids. The CDR3 coding sequence is TGTGCCAGCCGGGACAGGTTCAATGAGCAGTTCTTC. Translating it yields CASRDRFNEQFF.

In this sample, this clone turned up a few times. This chain uses TRBV4-2 with TRBJ1-1; D unresolved. The CDR3 loop spans 14 amino acids. The V end was cut by 0 bases, the J end by 0 bases, with 5 bases between. Germline V gives CDR1 LGHNA, CDR2 YNFKEQ. As DNA, the CDR3 is TGTGCCAGCAGCCAAGACAGCTTGAACACTGAAGCTTTCTTT. This translates into CASSQDSLNTEAFF.

V and J are TRBV11-2 and TRBJ2-1; the D gene is possibly TRBD1 (6 bases). The germline V gene has CDR1 SGHAT and CDR2 FQNNGV. The CDR3 length is 15 residues. The ends were cut back, 5 bases at V and 6 bases at J, with 17 bases in the middle. CDR3 bases: TGTGCCAGCAGCGCAGAGGGGGATTGGGCCAATGAGCAGTTCTTC. Translated, it gives CASSAEGDWANEQFF. Filled out from reference TRBV11-2 and TRBJ2-1, the complete variable domain reads EAGVAQSPRYKIIEKRQSVAFWCNPISGHATLYWYQQILGQGPKLLIQFQNNGVVDDSQLPKDRFSAERLKGVDSTLKIQPAKLEDSAVYLCASSAEGDWANEQFFGPGTRLTVL.

This chain joins TRBV20-1 and TRBJ2-7; D uncertain. Germline CDR1 reads DFQATT; CDR2 reads SNEGSKA (reference sequence). This CDR3 is 9 amino acids long. The V and J ends lost 5 bases and 6 bases respectively, with 5 bases between them. The CDR3 loop reads CSAPGEQYF. In DNA, the CDR3 is TGCAGTGCTCCGGGCGAGCAGTACTTC.